The source of this TCR beta chain is a study of T cells expressing NK-cell markers (TCRdb year 2020). Study-level background: Three sorted T-cell subsets (CD3+CD56+NKG2C+, CD3+CD56+NKG2C- and CD3+CD56-NKG2C+) from several donors had their TCR beta-chain repertoires profiled. Illumina HiSeq 2000/2500, MiSeq or NextSeq was used to sequence libraries as 2 x 150 bp reads. The study sequenced eight donors, all healthy volunteers chosen at random: three men and five women. Among the eight sequenced donors, seven were HCMV-seropositive and one was HCMV-seronegative. Overall study outcomes, separate from this receptor: In 6 or 7 donors, the dominant CD3+CD56+NKG2C+ clonotypes ranked among the top 10 CD8+ clonotypes, making up roughly 1.0-7.5% of CD8+ T cells. Whether the expanded NKG2C-expressing T cell clones were specific for HCMV antigens was left unclear. Those dominant clonotypes were again the most abundant among CD3+CD56-NKG2C+ cells in a handful of donors, at about 25-65%.

A word on this clonotype: The specificity of this receptor is unknown.

CDR1 DFQATT and CDR2 SNEGSKA are derived from the germline V gene (reference sequence). Its CDR3 holds 16 amino acids, cysteine through phenylalanine. A DNA sequence was not provided. Sequencer: Illumina HiSeq 2000. TCR beta cDNA libraries were made by 5'RACE template switching that added a universal primer site and unique molecular identifiers. cDNA synthesis was primed from the TCR beta constant segment and was followed by two successive PCR amplification steps. The authors processed their data as follows. MIGEC was used to demultiplex reads and group reads by UMI, and MiTCR was used to assemble and quantify clonotypes. To exclude erroneous sequences, only TCR cDNA sequences supported by at least two reads were retained. The tcR package was used for downstream repertoire analysis, and clonotypes were matched across fractions by CDR3 nucleotide sequence plus V segment. Antigen specificity was annotated against VDJdb with VDJmatch, allowing one amino acid substitution in CDR3. Each CDR3 protein sequence appears as one entry after TCRdb reprocessed the reads, and no DNA is included. What appears here as the V and J calls and clone size reflects TCRdb's work, not the paper's. The sample's table covers about 260,000 distinct CDR3 sequences. The top ten clonotypes cover around 4.3% of the sample.

HCMV-specific IgG was detected in serum with a commercial ELISA kit to determine HCMV serostatus. Peripheral blood mononuclear cells were isolated from blood by Ficoll density gradient centrifugation. This sequence uses TRBV20-1 and TRBJ2-1; without DNA, the TCRdb call of TRBD2 cannot be checked. The sequence was obtained from a woman aged 18 to 75 in good health. Input material: blood T cells: a sorted CD56 or NKG2C T cell subset, CD4+ or CD8+ T cells, or bulk PBMC T cells (not recorded which). The CDR3 has the sequence CSARDPGLAAYNEQFF.